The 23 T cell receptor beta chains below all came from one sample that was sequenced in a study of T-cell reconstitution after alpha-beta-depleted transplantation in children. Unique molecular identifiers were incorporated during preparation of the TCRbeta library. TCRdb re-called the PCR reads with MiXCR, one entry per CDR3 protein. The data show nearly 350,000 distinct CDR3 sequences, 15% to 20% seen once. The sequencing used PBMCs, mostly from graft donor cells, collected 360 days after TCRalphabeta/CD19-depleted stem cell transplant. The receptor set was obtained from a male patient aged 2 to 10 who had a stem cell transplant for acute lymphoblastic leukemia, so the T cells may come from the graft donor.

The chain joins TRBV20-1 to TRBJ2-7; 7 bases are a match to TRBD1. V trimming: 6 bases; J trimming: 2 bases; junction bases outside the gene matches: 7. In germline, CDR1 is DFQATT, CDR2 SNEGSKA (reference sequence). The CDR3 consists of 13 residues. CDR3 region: CSATNRGTYEQYF. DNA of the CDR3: TGCAGTGCCACTAACAGGGGTACCTACGAGCAGTACTTC.

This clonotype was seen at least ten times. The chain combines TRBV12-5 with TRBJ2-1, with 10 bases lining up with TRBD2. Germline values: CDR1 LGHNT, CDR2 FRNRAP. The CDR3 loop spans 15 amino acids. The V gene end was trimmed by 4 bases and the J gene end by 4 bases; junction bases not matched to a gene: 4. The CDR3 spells CASGSGLALYNEQFF. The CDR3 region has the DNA TGTGCTAGTGGTTCGGGACTAGCGCTATACAATGAGCAGTTCTTC.

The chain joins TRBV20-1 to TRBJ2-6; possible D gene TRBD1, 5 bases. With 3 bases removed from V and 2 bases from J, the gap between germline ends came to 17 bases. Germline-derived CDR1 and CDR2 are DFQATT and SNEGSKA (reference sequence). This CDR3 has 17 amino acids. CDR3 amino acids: CSARSRVMAPGANVLTF. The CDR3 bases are TGCAGTGCTAGGTCCAGGGTCATGGCGCCTGGGGCCAACGTCCTGACTTTC.

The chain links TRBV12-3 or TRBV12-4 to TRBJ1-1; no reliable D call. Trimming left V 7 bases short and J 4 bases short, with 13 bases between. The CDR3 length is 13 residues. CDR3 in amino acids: CASTLSVGTEAFF. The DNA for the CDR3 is TGTGCCAGCACTCTCAGTGTGGGCACTGAAGCTTTCTTT.

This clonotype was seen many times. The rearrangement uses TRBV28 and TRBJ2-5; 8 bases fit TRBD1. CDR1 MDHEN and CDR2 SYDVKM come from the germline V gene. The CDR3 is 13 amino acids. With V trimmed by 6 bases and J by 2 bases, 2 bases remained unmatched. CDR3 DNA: TGTGCCAGCAGCCGACAGGGGCAAGAGACCCAGTACTTC. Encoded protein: CASSRQGQETQYF.

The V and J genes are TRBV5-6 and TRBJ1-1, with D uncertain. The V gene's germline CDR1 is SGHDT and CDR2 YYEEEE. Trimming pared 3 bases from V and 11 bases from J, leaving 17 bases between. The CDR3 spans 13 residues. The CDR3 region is CASSSPPNVAAFF. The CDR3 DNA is TGTGCCAGCAGCTCACCCCCGAATGTGGCGGCTTTCTTT. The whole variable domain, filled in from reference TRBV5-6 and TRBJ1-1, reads DAGVTQSPTHLIKTRGQQVTLRCSPKSGHDTVSWYQQALGQGPQFIFQYYEEEERQRGNFPDRFSGHQFPNYSSELNVNALLLGDSALYLCASSSPPNVAAFFGQGTRLTVV.

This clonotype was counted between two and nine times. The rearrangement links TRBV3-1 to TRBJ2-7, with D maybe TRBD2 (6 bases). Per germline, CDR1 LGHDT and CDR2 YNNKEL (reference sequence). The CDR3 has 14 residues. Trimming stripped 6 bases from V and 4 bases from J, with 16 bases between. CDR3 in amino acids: CASSPREFGYEQYF. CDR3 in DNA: TGTGCCAGCAGTCCCCGGGAGTTCGGGTACGAGCAGTACTTC.

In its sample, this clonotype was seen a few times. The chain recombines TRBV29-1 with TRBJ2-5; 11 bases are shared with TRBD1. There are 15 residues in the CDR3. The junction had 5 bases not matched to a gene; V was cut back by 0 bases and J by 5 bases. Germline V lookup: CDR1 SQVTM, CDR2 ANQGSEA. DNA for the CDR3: TGCAGCGTTGAAGATTTTTGGGACAGGGGGGAGACCCAGTACTTC. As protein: CSVEDFWDRGETQYF.

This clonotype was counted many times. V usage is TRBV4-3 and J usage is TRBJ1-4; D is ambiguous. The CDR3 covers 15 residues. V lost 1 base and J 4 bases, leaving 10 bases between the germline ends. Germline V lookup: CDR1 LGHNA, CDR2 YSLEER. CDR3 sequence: CASSQVAQRNEKLFF. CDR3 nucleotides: TGCGCCAGCAGCCAAGTAGCACAGCGTAATGAAAAACTGTTTTTT.

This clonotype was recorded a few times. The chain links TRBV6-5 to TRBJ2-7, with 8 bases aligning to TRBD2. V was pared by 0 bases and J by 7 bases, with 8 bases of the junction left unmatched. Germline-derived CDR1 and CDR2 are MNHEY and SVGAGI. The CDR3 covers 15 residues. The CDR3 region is CASSYSSGAAEEQYF. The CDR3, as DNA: TGTGCCAGCAGTTACTCTAGCGGGGCGGCGGAGGAGCAGTACTTC.

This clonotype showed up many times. As DNA, the CDR3 is TGTGCCAGCAGCCCTCAAAAACCGGGACTAGCGGGCCGGGAGCTGTTTTTT. This encodes CASSPQKPGLAGRELFF. The chain is built from TRBV7-3 and TRBJ2-2; 12 positions match TRBD2. Germline assignment: CDR1 SGHTA and CDR2 FQGTGA. After removal of 5 bases from V and 9 bases from J, the junction contained 13 bases not matched to a gene. This CDR3 spans 17 amino acids.

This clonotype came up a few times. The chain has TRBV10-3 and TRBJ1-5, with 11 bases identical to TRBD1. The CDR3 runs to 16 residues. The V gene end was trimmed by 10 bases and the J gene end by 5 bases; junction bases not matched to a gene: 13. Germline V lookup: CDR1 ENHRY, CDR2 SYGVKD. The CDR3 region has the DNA TGTGCCACTGGACAGGGGGCCTTATTGGAGGATCAGCCCCAGCATTTT. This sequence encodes CATGQGALLEDQPQHF.

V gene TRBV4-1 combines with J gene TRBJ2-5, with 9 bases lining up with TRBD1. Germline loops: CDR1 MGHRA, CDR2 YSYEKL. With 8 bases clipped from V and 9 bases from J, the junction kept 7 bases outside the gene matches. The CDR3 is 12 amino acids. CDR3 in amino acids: CASGGTGLSQYF. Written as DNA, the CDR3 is TGCGCCAGCGGGGGGACAGGGTTGTCCCAGTACTTC.

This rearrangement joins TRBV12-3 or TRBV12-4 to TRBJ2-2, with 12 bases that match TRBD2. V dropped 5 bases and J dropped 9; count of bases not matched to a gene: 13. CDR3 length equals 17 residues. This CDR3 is CASSALLTSGSPRELFF. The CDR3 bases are TGTGCCAGCAGTGCCCTCTTGACTAGCGGGAGTCCCAGGGAGCTGTTTTTT.

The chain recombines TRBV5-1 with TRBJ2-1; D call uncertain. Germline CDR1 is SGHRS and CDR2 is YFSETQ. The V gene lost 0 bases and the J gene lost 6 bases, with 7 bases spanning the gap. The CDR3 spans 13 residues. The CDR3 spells CASSLDVSNEQFF. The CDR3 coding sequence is TGCGCCAGCAGCTTGGACGTTAGCAATGAGCAGTTCTTC.

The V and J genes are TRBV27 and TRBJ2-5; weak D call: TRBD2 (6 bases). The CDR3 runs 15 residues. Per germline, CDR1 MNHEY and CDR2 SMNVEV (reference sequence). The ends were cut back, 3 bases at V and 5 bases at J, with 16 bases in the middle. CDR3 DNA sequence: TGTGCCAGCAGTTTTGTGGGCACACGGGGGGAGACCCAGTACTTC. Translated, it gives CASSFVGTRGETQYF.

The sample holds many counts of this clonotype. The DNA for the CDR3 is TGTGCCAGCAGTAACCCAAGGGGAAGCTCCTATAATTCACCCCTCCACTTT. Protein: CASSNPRGSSYNSPLHF. J is TRBJ1-6 and V is TRBV7-9; a possible D gene is TRBD1 (5 bases). This CDR3 has 17 amino acids. V lost 6 bases and J lost 0, with 15 bases in between. Looked up from germline, CDR1 is SEHNR and CDR2 is FQNEAQ (reference sequence).

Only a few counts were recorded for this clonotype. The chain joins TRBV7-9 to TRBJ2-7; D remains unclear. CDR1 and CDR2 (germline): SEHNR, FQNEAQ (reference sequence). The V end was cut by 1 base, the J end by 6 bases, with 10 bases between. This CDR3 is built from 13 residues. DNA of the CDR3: TGTGCCAGCAGCTTAGTTATGGGATTCGAGCAGTACTTC. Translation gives CASSLVMGFEQYF.

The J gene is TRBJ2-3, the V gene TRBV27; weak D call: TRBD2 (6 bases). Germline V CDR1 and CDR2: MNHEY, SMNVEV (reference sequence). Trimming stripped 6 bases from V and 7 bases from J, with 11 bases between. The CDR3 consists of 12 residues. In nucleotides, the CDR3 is TGTGCCAGCAGCACCGGGGGATATACGCAGTATTTT. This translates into CASSTGGYTQYF.

This CDR3 reads CASSHNEQFF. The CDR3 coding sequence is TGTGCCAGCAGCCACAATGAGCAGTTCTTC. The chain combines TRBV4-2 with TRBJ2-1; D ambiguous. Trimming cost V 3 bases and J 6 bases, with 0 bases left between them. CDR3 length: 10 residues. The germline CDR1 and CDR2 sequences are LGHNA and YNFKEQ.

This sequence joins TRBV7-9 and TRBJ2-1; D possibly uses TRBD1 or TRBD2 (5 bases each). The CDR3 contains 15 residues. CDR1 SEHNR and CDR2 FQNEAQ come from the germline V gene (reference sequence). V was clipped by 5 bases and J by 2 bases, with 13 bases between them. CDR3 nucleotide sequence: TGTGCCAGCAGCCCGGGGTACAGGCCCTACAATGAGCAGTTCTTC. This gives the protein CASSPGYRPYNEQFF.

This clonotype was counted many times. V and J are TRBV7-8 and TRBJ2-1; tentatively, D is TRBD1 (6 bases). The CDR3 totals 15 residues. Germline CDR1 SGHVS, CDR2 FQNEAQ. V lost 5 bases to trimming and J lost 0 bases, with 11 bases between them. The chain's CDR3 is CASSPRGSSYNEQFF. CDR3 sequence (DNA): TGTGCCAGCAGCCCAAGGGGGAGCTCCTACAATGAGCAGTTCTTC. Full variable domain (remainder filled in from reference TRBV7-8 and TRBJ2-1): GAGVSQSPRYKVAKRGQDVALRCDPISGHVSLFWYQQALGQGPEFLTYFQNEAQLDKSGLPSDRFFAERPEGSVSTLKIQRTQQEDSAVYLCASSPRGSSYNEQFFGPGTRLTVL.

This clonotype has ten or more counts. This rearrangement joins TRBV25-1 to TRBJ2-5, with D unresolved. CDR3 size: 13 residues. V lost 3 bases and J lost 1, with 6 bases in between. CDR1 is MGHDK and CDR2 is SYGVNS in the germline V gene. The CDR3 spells CASSDGPQETQYF. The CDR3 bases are TGTGCCAGCAGTGACGGCCCCCAAGAGACCCAGTACTTC.